This entry describes one T cell receptor (beta chain). Its antigen is not identified. The data are from a study of cytomegalovirus exposure and HLA in healthy donors. About the research overall: In a later analysis, it was reported that the roughly 120 validation repertoires had been produced on the same platform as the 700 or so repertoires belonging to the first cohort.

Repertoires were generated with immunoSEQ multiplex PCR, while TCRdb's copy carries only in-frame clones and drops some. The sample yields about 150,000 clones, about 95% seen once. Study-wide results and caveats: A few CMV-associated chains were confirmed in vitro to be specific for CMV antigens. The study flagged about 160 TCR beta chains as cytomegalovirus-associated.

The sequencing sample was made of PBMCs. The source is a man aged 18 to 30 in good health and CMV-seropositive.

The CDR3 DNA follows: TGTGCCAGCAGCCAAATGGCTAGAAAGAGCTCCTACAATGAGCAGTTCTTC. It specifies CASSQMARKSSYNEQFF. The gene calls are TRBV16 and TRBJ2-1; D uncertain. Germline assignment: CDR1 KGHSY and CDR2 FQNENV. The CDR3 is made up of 17 amino acids. Trimming removed 2 bases at V and 0 bases at J, with 14 bases between. Complete variable domain (other parts from reference TRBV16 and TRBJ2-1): GEEVAQTPKHLVRGEGQKAKLYCAPIKGHSYVFWYQQVLKNEFKFLISFQNENVFDETGMPKERFSAKCLPNSPCSLEIQATKLEDSAVYFCASSQMARKSSYNEQFFGPGTRLTVL.